These 9 T cell receptor beta chains were all obtained from the same sample, sequenced in a study of blood T cells in healthy people across ages. The authors ran a second PCR of roughly 6 to 12 cycles using a sample-barcoded 5' primer and a J-beta primer mix. From the 5' RACE reads, TCRdb called clonotypes with MiXCR, one entry per CDR3 protein. The sample has 950,000 to 1,200,000 distinct CDR3 sequences; 35% to 40% are singletons. Sequences were obtained from blood. All receptors derive from a man between 18 and 29 years old in good health.

This clonotype appeared a few times. J is TRBJ1-2 and V is TRBV13, with TRBD1 matching over 9 bases. The trim removed 5 bases at V and 8 bases at J, leaving 24 bases unmatched. This CDR3 comprises 19 residues. Per the germline V gene, CDR1 is PRHDT and CDR2 is FYEKMQ (reference sequence). The CDR3 reads CASSNLLGTGPFFGVGYTF. CDR3 nucleotide sequence: TGTGCCAGCAGCAATCTACTCGGGACAGGGCCCTTCTTTGGGGTCGGCTACACCTTC.

The chain couples TRBV6-5 to TRBJ2-3, with D uncertain. Germline CDR1 reads MNHEY; CDR2 reads SVGAGI. Trimming stripped 5 bases from V and 1 base from J, with 10 bases between. The CDR3 is 14 amino acids. The CDR3 loop reads CASSRTVGTDTQYF. CDR3 nucleotides: TGTGCCAGCAGTCGGACCGTGGGCACAGATACGCAGTATTTT.

This clonotype has a handful of counts. The CDR3 bases are TGTGCCAGCAGCCCAGTGGGACGCGATACGCAGTATTTT. Protein sequence: CASSPVGRDTQYF. This sequence joins TRBV7-2 and TRBJ2-3; D tentatively fits TRBD1 or TRBD2 (5 bases each). The CDR3 is 13 amino acids. V was shortened by 5 bases and J by 6 bases, with 12 bases between the two germline ends. The germline V gene encodes CDR1 SGHTA and CDR2 FQGNSA.

This clonotype has just a few counts. The V gene is TRBV5-1, the J gene TRBJ2-1; 7 bases fit TRBD2. The germline gives CDR1 SGHRS, CDR2 YFSETQ. The CDR3 length is 15 residues. J lost 5 bases, V lost 1 base, and 6 bases had no gene match. Written as DNA, the CDR3 is TGCGCCAGCAGCTTGAAGCCTAGCGGCAACAATGAGCAGTTCTTC. This codes for CASSLKPSGNNEQFF.

The rearrangement uses TRBV28 and TRBJ1-6; D gene unclear. Germline values: CDR1 MDHEN, CDR2 SYDVKM. The ends were cut back, 4 bases at V and 0 bases at J, with 13 bases in the middle. The CDR3 totals 17 residues. CDR3 loop: CASSSPRRSSYNSPLHF. In nucleotides, the CDR3 is TGTGCCAGCAGTTCTCCGCGTCGAAGCTCCTATAATTCACCCCTCCACTTT.

This clonotype occurred a few times. The chain joins TRBV4-3 to TRBJ1-3; D remains unclear. Trimming cost V 1 base and J 0 bases, with 13 bases left between them. Germline lookup yields CDR1 LGHNA and CDR2 YSLEER. The CDR3 has 17 amino acids. CDR3 residues: CASSQVLERTSGNTIYF. The DNA of the CDR3 is TGCGCCAGCAGCCAAGTGTTGGAGCGAACCTCTGGAAACACCATATATTTT.

This clonotype was seen a handful of times. The CDR3 sequence is CSAKRTNQRTDTQYF. The CDR3 DNA is TGCAGTGCCAAGCGGACAAACCAACGCACAGATACGCAGTATTTT. This rearrangement joins TRBV20-1 to TRBJ2-3; the D call may be TRBD1 or TRBD2 (5 bases each). V gave up 6 bases and J gave up 1 base, with 17 bases separating them. CDR3 length equals 15 residues. CDR1 and CDR2 (germline): DFQATT, SNEGSKA (reference sequence).

In this sample, this clonotype turned up many times. The genes are TRBV4-2 and TRBJ2-3; D perhaps matches TRBD2 (5 bases). Germline V gene data show CDR1 as LGHNA and CDR2 as YNFKEQ. CDR3 length: 15 amino acids. V was clipped by 3 bases and J by 2 bases, with 12 bases between them. This chain's CDR3 is CASSHASGVTDTQYF. DNA of the CDR3: TGTGCCAGCAGCCACGCCTCCGGGGTCACAGATACGCAGTATTTT.

This sequence joins TRBV14 and TRBJ2-1; D tentatively fits TRBD1 or TRBD2 (5 bases each). The germline CDR1 and CDR2 sequences are SGHDN and FVKESK. V lost 0 bases, J lost 5 bases, and 14 bases lay in between. The CDR3 spans 16 residues. DNA for the CDR3: TGTGCCAGCAGCCAAGATGGGACCGTGATTAACAATGAGCAGTTCTTC. This gives the protein CASSQDGTVINNEQFF.